The clone carrying this T cell receptor (beta chain) appeared many times. No antigen is known for it. TCRdb reassembled clones from the PCR reads with MiXCR. Here the sample spans 43,000 or so clones, about 22% being singletons. This sample is part of a study of metastatic and nonmetastatic thyroid tumors. The overall study: Peripheral blood and tumor or nodule samples from malignant and benign thyroid patients were compared. Study conclusions and caveats: Benign nodules were reported to have significantly lower TCR beta diversity than malignant thyroid tumors, in blood and tumor.

Ahead of thyroid surgery, no patient had received treatment of any kind. This TCR was sampled from a male donor with papillary thyroid cancer or a benign thyroid nodule (not recorded which). Some clones in this sample may be carry-over from other donors' samples. Sequencing used blood.

DNA of the CDR3: TGTGCCAGCAGCATCCGGGACAGGGGCTACGAGCAGTACTTC. It translates to CASSIRDRGYEQYF. The gene calls are TRBV9 and TRBJ2-7, with 10 bases aligning to TRBD1. CDR3 length equals 14 residues. The V and J ends lost 4 bases and 3 bases, in that order; junction bases with no gene match: 4. Per the germline V gene, CDR1 is SGDLS and CDR2 is YYNGEE.